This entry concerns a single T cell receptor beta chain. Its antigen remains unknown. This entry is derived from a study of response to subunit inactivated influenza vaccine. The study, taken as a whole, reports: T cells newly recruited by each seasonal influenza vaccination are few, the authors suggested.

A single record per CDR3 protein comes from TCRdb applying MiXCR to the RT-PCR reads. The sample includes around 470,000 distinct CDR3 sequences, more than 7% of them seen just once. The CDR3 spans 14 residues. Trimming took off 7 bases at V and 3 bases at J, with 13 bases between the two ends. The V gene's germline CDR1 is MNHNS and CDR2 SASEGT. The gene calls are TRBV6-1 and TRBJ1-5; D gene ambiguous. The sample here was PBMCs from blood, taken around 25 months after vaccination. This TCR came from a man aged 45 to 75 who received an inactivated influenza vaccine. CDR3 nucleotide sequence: TGTGCCAGCACCGATAAAGCAGCCAATCAGCCCCAGCATTTT. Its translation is CASTDKAANQPQHF.